The text below deals with one T cell receptor (beta chain). Antigen unknown. This CDR3 contains 17 residues. Germline V CDR1 and CDR2: ENHRY, SYGVKD. V lost 2 bases and J 2 bases, leaving 16 bases between the germline ends. This specimen comes from a study of T cell responses to AZD1222 COVID-19 vaccine. Repertoires were generated with immunoSEQ multiplex PCR, while TCRdb's copy carries only in-frame clones and drops some. The sample consists of tens of thousands of clones, almost 90% of them appearing once. Overall study findings and caveats: All repertoire sampling was performed exclusively after the peak T cell response.

The V and J genes are TRBV10-3 and TRBJ1-5; D is undetermined. The sequence came from an adult in good health. Sequenced material: peripheral blood, taken on day 0 of AZD1222 vaccination. This CDR3 reads CAISEALRKSGNQPQHF. The CDR3, as DNA: TGTGCCATCAGTGAGGCTCTTCGGAAGTCGGGCAATCAGCCCCAGCATTTT.